This TCR beta chain emerged from a study of blood T cell repertoires in COVID-19. Whole-study context: Samples of COVID-19 (acute and convalescent) were obtained from the United States, Italy and Spain. From T cells, B-cell-depleted T cells, or PBMCs came the material, which was cDNA or gDNA.

Those enrolled in Seattle joined during active infection and were followed longitudinally afterward. Original analysis: Scientists estimated how many nucleated cells there were by amplifying reference gene primers. Sequencing used immunoSEQ multiplex PCR; TCRdb keeps in-frame clones, though not all of them. V and J calls and clone size are copied from that table; D and trimming were computed from the DNA. In the table there are approximately 230,000 clones, around 88% of which are singletons. V lost 0 bases to trimming and J lost 2 bases; unmatched junction nucleotides: 3. In germline, CDR1 is SGHNT, CDR2 YYREEE (reference sequence). The CDR3 is made up of 16 amino acids.

The clonotype originates from a woman younger than 45 with COVID-19, enrolled during active disease. J is TRBJ2-3 and V is TRBV5-4, with 10 bases aligning to TRBD2. The sequencing sample was made of peripheral blood. CDR3 sequence (DNA): TGTGCCAGCAGCTTGGCTAGCGGGGGCAACACAGATACGCAGTATTTT. Translated, it gives CASSLASGGNTDTQYF.